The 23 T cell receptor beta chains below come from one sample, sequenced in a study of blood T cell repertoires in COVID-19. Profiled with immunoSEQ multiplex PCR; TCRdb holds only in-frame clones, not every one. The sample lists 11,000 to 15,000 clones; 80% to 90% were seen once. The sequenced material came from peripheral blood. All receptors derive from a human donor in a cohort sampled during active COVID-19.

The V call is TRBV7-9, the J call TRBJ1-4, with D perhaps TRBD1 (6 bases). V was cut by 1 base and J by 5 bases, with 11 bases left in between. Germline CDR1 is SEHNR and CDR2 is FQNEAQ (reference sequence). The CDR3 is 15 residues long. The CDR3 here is CASSLDPGANEKLFF. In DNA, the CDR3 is TGTGCCAGCAGCTTAGATCCAGGGGCCAATGAAAAACTGTTTTTT.

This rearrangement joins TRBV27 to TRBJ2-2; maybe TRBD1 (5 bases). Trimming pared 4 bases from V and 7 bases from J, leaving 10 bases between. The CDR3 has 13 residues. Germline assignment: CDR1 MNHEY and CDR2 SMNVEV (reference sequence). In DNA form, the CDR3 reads TGTGCCAGCAGTTCAGGGTATGGCGGGGAGCTGTTTTTT. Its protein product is CASSSGYGGELFF.

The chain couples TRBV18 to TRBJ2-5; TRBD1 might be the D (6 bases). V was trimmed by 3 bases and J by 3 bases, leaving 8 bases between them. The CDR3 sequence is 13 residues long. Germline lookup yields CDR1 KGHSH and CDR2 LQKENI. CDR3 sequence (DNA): TGTGCCAGCTCACCGGGACACAAAGAGACCCAGTACTTC. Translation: CASSPGHKETQYF.

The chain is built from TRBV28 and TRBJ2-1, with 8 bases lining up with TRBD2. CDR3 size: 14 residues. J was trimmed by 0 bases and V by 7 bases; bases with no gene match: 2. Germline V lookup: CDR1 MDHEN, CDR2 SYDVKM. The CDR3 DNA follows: TGTGCCAGCAACGGGGGGGCCTCCTACAATGAGCAGTTCTTC. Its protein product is CASNGGASYNEQFF.

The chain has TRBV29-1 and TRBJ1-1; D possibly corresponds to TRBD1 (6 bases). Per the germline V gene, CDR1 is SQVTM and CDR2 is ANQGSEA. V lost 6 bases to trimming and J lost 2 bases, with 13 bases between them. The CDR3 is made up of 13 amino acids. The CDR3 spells CSVRYRVNTEAFF. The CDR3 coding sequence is TGCAGCGTGCGGTACAGGGTTAACACTGAAGCTTTCTTT.

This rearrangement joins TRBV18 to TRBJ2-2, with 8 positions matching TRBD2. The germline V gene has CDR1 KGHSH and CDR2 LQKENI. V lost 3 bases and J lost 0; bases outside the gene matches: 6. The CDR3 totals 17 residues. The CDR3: CASSPKTSGPNTGELFF. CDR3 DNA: TGTGCCAGCTCACCTAAAACTAGCGGACCGAACACCGGGGAGCTGTTTTTT.

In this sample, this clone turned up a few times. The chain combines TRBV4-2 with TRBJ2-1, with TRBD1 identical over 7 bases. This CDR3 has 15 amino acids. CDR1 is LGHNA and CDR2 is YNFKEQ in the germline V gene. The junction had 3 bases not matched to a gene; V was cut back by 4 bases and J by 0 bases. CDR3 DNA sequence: TGTGCCAGCAGCCTCTCAGGGGGCTCCTACAATGAGCAGTTCTTC. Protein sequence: CASSLSGGSYNEQFF.

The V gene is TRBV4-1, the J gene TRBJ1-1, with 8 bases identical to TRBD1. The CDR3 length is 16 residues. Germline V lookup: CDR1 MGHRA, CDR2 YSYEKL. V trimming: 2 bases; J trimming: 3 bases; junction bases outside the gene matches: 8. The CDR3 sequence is CASSQLRTGRDTEAFF. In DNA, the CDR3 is TGCGCCAGCAGCCAACTTCGGACAGGGAGGGACACTGAAGCTTTCTTT.

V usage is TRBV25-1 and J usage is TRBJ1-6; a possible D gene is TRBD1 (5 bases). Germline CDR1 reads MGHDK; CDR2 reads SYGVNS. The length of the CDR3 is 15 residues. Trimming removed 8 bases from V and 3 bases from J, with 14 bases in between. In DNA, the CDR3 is TGTGCCAGCGGCACCGGGGGAATCTATAATTCACCCCTCCACTTT. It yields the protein CASGTGGIYNSPLHF.

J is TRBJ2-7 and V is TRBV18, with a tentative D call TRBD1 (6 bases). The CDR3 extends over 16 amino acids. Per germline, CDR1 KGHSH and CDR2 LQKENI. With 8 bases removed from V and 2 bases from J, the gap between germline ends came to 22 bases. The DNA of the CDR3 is TGTGCCAGCACCCGGATTGTATTGGGGGCCACCTACGAGCAGTACTTC. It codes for CASTRIVLGATYEQYF. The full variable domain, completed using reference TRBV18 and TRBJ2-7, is NAGVMQNPRHLVRRRGQEARLRCSPMKGHSHVYWYRQLPEEGLKFMVYLQKENIIDESGMPKERFSAEFPKEGPSILRIQQVVRGDSAAYFCASTRIVLGATYEQYFGPGTRLTVT.

The CDR3 protein is CASSISRGWGQKNTEAFF. CDR3 nucleotides: TGTGCCAGTAGTATAAGTCGGGGCTGGGGACAGAAGAACACTGAAGCTTTCTTT. V gene TRBV19 combines with J gene TRBJ1-1, with TRBD1 identical over 7 bases. Per germline, CDR1 LNHDA and CDR2 SQIVND (reference sequence). CDR3 size: 18 residues. V shed 2 bases, J shed 1 base, and the junction held 13 bases outside the gene matches.

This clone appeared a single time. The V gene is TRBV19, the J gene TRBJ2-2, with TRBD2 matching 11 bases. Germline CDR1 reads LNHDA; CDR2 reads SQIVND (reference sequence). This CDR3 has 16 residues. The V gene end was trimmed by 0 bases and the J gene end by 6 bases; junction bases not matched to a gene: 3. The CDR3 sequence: CASSIDTGLAAGELFF. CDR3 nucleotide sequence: TGTGCCAGTAGTATAGACACGGGACTAGCGGCCGGGGAGCTGTTTTTT.

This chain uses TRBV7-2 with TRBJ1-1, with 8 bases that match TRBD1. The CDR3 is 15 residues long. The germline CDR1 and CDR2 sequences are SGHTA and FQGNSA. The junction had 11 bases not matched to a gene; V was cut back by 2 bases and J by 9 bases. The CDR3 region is CASSLLGQGSDKAFF. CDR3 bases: TGTGCCAGCAGCTTACTCGGACAGGGAAGTGACAAAGCTTTCTTT.

For the CDR3, the DNA is TGTGCCTGGAGTGGGGTAGCCAACACTGAAGCTTTCTTT. Protein product: CAWSGVANTEAFF. This chain uses TRBV30 with TRBJ1-1, with D unclear. The CDR3 sequence is 13 residues long. V dropped 1 base and J dropped 2 bases, with 8 bases sitting between them. The germline V gene has CDR1 GTSNPN and CDR2 SVGIG (reference sequence).

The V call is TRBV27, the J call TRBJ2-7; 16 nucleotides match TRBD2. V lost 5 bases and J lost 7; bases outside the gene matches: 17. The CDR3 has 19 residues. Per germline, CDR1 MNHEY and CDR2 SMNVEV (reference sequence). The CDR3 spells CASSPRRGTSGRAPWEQYF. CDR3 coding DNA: TGTGCCAGCAGTCCCAGACGCGGGACTAGCGGGAGGGCTCCGTGGGAGCAGTACTTC.

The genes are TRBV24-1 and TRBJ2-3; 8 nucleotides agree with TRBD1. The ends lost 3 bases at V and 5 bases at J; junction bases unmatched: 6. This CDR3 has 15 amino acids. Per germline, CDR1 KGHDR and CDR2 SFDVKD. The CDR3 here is CATSDIGTGEDTQYF. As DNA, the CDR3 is TGTGCCACCAGTGATATCGGGACAGGAGAAGATACGCAGTATTTT.

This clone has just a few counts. CDR3 DNA sequence: TGTGCCAGCAGTCCCCCGGGTGGACAGGGGGCGCGGCAGCCCCAGCATTTT. This encodes CASSPPGGQGARQPQHF. The chain joins TRBV28 to TRBJ1-5; 11 bases map to TRBD1. The germline gives CDR1 MDHEN, CDR2 SYDVKM. The V gene end was trimmed by 5 bases and the J gene end by 7 bases; junction bases not matched to a gene: 13. The CDR3 is 17 amino acids.

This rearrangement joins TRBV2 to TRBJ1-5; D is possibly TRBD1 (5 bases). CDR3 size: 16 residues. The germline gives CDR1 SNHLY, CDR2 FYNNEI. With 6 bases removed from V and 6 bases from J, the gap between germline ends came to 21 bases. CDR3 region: CASRGGDSNPSQPQHF. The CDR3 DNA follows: TGTGCCAGCAGGGGAGGGGACTCTAACCCCTCTCAGCCCCAGCATTTT.

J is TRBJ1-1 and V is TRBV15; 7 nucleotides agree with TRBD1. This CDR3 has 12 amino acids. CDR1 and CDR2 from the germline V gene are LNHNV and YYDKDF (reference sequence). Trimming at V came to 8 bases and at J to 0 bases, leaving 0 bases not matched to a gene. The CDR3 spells CATGTVNTEAFF. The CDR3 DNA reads TGTGCCACCGGGACAGTGAACACTGAAGCTTTCTTT.

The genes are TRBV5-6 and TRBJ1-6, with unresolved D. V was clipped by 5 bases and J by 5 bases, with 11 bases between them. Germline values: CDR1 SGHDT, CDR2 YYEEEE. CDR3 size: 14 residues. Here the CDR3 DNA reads TGTGCCAGCAGGGCAAACACAGATAATTCACCCCTCCACTTT. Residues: CASRANTDNSPLHF.

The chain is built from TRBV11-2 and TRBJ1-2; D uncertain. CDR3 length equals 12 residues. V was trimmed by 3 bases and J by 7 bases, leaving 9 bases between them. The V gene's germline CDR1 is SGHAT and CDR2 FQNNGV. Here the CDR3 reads CASSFRGGGYTF. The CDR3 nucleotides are TGTGCCAGCAGCTTTCGGGGAGGTGGCTACACCTTC.

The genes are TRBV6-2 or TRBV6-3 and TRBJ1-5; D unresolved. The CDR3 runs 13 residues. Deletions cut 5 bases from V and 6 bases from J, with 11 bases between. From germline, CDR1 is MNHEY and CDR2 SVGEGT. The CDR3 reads CASSPLSLQPQHF. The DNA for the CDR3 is TGTGCCAGCAGTCCATTGAGTCTTCAGCCCCAGCATTTT.

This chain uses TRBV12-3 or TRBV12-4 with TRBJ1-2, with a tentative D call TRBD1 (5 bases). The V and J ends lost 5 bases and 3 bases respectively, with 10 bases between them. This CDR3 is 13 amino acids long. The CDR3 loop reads CASSPQTDYGYTF. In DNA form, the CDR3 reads TGTGCCAGCAGTCCGCAGACAGACTATGGCTACACCTTC.